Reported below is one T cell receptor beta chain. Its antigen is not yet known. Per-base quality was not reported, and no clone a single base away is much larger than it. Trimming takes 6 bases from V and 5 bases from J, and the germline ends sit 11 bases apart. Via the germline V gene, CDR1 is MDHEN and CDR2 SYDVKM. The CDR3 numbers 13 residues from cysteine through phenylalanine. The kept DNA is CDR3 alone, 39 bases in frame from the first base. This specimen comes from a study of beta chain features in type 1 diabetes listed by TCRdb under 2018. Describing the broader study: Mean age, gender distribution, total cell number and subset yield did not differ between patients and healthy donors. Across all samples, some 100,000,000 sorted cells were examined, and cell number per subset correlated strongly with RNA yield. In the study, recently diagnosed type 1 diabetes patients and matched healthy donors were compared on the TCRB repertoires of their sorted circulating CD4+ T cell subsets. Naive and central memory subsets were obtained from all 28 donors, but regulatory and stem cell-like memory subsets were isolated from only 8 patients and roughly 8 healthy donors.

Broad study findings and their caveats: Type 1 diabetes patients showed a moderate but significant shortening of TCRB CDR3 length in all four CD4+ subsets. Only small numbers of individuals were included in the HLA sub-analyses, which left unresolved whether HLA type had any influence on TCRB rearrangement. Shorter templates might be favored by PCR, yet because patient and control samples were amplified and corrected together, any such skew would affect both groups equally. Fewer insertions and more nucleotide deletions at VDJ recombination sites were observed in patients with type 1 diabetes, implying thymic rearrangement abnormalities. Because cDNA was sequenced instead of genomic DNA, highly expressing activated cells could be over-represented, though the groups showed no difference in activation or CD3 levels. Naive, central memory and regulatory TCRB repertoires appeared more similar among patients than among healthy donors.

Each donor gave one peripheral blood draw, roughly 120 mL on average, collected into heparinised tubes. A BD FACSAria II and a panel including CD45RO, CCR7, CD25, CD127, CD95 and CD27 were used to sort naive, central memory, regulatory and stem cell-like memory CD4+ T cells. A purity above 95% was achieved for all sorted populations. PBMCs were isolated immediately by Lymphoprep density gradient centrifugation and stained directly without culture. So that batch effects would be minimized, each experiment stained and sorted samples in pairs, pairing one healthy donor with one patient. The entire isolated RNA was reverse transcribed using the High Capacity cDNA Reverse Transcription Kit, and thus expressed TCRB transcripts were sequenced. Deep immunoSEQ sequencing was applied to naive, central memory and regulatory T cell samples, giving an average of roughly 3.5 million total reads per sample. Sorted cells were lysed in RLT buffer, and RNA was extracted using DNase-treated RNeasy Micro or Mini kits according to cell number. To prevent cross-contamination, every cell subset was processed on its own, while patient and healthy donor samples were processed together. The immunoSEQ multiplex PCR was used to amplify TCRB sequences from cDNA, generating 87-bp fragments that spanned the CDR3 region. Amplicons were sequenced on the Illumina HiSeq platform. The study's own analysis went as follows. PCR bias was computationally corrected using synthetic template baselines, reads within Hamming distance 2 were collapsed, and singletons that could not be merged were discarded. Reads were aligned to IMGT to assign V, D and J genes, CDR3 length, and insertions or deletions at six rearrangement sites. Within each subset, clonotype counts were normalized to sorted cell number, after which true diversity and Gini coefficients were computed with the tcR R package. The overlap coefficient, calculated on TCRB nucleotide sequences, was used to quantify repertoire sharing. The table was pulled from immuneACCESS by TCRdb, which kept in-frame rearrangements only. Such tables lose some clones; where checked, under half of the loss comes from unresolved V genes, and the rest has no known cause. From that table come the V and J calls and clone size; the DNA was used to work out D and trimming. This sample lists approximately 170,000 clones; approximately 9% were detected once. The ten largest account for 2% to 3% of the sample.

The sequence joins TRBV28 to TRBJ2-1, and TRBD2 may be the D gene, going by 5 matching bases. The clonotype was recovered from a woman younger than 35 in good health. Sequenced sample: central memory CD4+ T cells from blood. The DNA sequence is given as TGTGCCAGCAGACTAGACGGCAACAATGAGCAGTTCTTC. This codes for CASRLDGNNEQFF. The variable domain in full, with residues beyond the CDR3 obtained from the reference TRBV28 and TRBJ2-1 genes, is DVKVTQSSRYLVKRTGEKVFLECVQDMDHENMFWYRQDPGLGLRLIYFSYDVKMKEKGDIPEGYSVSREKKERFSLILESASTNQTSMYLCASRLDGNNEQFFGPGTRLTVL.